This T cell receptor beta chain derives from a study of blood T cell repertoires in COVID-19. Study details: The study drew acute and convalescent COVID-19 samples from the United States, Italy and Spain.

The method was immunoSEQ multiplex PCR; TCRdb's version includes in-frame clones alone and lacks a portion of them. The top ten hold around 15% of the sample, which has more than 150,000 clones, about 72% seen once. Germline V gene data show CDR1 as MDHEN and CDR2 as SYDVKM. The CDR3 totals 13 residues. Trimming shortened V by 8 bases and J by 3 bases, and 13 bases separated the two germline ends. Participants, about 18 to 90 years old, spanned approximately 25 US areas. Sequencing input: PBMCs or T cells enriched from blood (not recorded which). The sequence was collected from a woman aged 50 to 65 who had recovered from COVID-19. The chain combines TRBV28 with TRBJ1-2; D might be TRBD1 (6 bases). The CDR3 region is CASLQQGYYGYTF. For the CDR3, the DNA is TGTGCCAGCCTACAACAGGGATACTATGGCTACACCTTC.